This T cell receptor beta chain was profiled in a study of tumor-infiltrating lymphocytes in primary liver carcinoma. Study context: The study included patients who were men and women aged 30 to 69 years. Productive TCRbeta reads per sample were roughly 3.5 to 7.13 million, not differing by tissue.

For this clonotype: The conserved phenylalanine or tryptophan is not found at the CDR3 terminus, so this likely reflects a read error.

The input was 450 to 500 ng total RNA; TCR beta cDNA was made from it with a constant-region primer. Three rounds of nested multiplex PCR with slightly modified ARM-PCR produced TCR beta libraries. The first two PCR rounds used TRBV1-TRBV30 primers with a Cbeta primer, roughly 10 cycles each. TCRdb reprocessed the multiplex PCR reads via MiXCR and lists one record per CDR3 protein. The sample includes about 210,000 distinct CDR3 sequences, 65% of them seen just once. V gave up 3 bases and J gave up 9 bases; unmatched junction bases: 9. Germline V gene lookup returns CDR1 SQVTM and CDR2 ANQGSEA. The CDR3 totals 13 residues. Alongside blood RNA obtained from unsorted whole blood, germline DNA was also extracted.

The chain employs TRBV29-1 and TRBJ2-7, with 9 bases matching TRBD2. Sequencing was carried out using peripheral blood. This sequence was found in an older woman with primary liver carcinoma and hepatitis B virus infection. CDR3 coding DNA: TGCAGCGTTGAGCGGGAGGGTCTCTCCGGGCAGTACCTC. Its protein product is CSVEREGLSGQYL.